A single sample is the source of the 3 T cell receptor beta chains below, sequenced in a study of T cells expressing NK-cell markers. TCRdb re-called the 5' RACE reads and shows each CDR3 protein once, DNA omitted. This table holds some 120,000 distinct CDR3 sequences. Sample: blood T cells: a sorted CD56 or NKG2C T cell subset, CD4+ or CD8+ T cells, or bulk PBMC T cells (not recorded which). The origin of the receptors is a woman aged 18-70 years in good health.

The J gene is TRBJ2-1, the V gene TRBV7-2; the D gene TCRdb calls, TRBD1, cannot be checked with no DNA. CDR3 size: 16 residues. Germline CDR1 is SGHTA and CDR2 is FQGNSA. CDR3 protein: CASSDPSGVFANEQFF.

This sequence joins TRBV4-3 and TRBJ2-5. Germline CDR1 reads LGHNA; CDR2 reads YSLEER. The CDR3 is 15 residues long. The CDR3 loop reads CASSQDLGTEETQYF.

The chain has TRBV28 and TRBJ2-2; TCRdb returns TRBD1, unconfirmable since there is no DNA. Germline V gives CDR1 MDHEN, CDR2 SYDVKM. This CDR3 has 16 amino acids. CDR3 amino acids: CASSPLTVTATGELFF.